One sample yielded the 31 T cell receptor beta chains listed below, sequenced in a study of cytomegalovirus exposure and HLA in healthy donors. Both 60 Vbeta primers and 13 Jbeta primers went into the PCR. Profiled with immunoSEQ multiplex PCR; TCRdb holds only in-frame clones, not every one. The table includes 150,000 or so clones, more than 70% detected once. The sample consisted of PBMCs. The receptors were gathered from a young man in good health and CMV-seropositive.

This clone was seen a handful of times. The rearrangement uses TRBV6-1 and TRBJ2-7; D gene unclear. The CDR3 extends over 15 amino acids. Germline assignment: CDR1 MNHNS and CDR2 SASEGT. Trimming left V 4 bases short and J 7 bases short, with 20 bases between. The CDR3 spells CASSGGRVALREQYF. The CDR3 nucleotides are TGTGCCAGCAGTGGCGGTCGGGTGGCACTAAGGGAGCAGTACTTC.

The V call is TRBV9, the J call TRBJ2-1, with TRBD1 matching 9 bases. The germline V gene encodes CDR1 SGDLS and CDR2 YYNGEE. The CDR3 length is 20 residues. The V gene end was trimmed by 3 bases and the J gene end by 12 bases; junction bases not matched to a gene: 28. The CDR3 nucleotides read TGTGCCAGCAGCGAGAAGGGAATACAGGGGGCGAAGACTAGGGCACCTACGCAGTTCTTC. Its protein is CASSEKGIQGAKTRAPTQFF.

CDR3 loop: CASSRGGTIWETQYF. CDR3 DNA: TGTGCCAGCAGCCGGGGGGGGACGATCTGGGAGACCCAGTACTTC. J is TRBJ2-5 and V is TRBV5-8; the match to TRBD2 covers 8 bases. Per the germline V gene, CDR1 is SGHTS and CDR2 is YDEGEE. With 4 bases clipped from V and 5 bases from J, the junction kept 10 bases outside the gene matches. This CDR3 contains 15 residues.

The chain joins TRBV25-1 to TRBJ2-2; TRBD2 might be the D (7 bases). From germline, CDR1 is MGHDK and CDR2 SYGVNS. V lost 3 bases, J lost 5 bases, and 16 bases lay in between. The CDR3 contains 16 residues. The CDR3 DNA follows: TGTGCCAGCAGTGAGGGACTACAGGGCGGGACCGGGGAGCTGTTTTTT. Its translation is CASSEGLQGGTGELFF. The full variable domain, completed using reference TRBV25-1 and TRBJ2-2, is EADIYQTPRYLVIGTGKKITLECSQTMGHDKMYWYQQDPGMELHLIHYSYGVNSTEKGDLSSESTVSRIRTEHFPLTLESARPSHTSQYLCASSEGLQGGTGELFFGEGSRLTVL.

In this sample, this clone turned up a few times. This CDR3 is CASSVQTAYGYTF. CDR3 in DNA: TGTGCCAGCAGCGTCCAGACAGCCTATGGCTACACCTTC. V is TRBV7-9 and J is TRBJ1-2; possibly TRBD1 for D (5 bases). The V gene lost 5 bases and the J gene lost 4 bases, with 11 bases spanning the gap. Germline values: CDR1 SEHNR, CDR2 FQNEAQ (reference sequence). This CDR3 spans 13 amino acids.

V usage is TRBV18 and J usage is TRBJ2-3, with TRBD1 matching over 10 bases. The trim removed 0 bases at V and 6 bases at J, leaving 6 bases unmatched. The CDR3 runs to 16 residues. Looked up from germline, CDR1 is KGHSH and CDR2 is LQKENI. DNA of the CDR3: TGTGCCAGCTCACCACCGGCGGGACAGGGGTGGGATACGCAGTATTTT. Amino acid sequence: CASSPPAGQGWDTQYF.

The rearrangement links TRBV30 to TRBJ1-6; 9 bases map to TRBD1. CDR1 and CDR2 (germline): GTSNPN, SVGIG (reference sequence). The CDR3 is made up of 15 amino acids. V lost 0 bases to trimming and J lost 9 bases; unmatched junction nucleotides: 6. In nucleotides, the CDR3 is TGTGCCTGGAGTGTCGGAGGGACAGGGATTTCACCCCTCCACTTT. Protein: CAWSVGGTGISPLHF.

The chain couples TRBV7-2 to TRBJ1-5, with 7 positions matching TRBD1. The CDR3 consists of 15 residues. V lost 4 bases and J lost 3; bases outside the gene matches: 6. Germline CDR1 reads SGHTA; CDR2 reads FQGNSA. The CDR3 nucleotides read TGTGCCAGCAGCTCCGGGACAGCGAACAATCAGCCCCAGCATTTT. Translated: CASSSGTANNQPQHF.

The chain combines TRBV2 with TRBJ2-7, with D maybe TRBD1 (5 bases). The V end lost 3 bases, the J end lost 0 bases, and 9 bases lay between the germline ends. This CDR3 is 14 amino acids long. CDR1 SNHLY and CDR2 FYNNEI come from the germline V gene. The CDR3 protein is CASSDGHDSYEQYF. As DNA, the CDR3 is TGTGCCAGCAGTGACGGACATGACTCCTACGAGCAGTACTTC.

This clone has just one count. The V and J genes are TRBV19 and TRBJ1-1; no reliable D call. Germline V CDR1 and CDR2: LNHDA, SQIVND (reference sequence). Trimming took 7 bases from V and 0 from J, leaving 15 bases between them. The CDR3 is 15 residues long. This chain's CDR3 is CASIRTGTLNTEAFF. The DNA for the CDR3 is TGTGCCAGTATCCGGACGGGAACCTTGAACACTGAAGCTTTCTTT.

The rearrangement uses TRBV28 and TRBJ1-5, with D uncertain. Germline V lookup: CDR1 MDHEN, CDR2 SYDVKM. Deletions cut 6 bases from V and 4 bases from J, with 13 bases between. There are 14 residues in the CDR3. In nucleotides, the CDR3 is TGTGCCAGCAGCCCCCGGAGGGAAAATCAGCCCCAGCATTTT. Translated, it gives CASSPRRENQPQHF.

CDR3 sequence: CSVLPLGVPYNEQFF. The CDR3 bases are TGCAGCGTCTTACCTCTAGGGGTACCCTACAATGAGCAGTTCTTC. This chain uses TRBV29-1 with TRBJ2-1; maybe TRBD1 (5 bases). Germline-derived CDR1 and CDR2 are SQVTM and ANQGSEA. This CDR3 spans 15 amino acids. V was pared by 6 bases and J by 2 bases, with 17 bases between.

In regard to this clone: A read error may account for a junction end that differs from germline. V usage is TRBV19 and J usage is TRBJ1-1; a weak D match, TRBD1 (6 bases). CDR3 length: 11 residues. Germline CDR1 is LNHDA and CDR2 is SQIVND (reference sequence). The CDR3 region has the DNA TGTGCCAGTAGAAGGGACACCGAAGCTTTCTTT. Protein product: CASRRDTEAFF. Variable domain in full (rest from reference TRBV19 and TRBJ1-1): DGGITQSPKYLFRKEGQNVTLSCEQNLNHDAMYWYRQDPGQGLRLIYYSQIVNDFQKGDIAEGYSVSREKKESFPLTVTSAQKNPTAFYLCASRRDTEAFFGQGTRLTVV.

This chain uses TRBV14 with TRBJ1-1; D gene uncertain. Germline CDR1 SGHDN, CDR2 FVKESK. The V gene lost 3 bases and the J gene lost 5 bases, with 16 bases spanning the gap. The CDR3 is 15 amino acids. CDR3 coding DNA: TGTGCCAGCAGCCAGGTGCCGGGCGCGGGGACTGAAGCTTTCTTT. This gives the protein CASSQVPGAGTEAFF.

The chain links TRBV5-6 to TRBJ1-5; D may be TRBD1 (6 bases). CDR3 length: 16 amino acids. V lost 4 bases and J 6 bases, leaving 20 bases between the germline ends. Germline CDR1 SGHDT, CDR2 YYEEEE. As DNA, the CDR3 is TGTGCCAGCAGCCTCACGCACGGGGGGGGCGGTCAGCCCCAGCATTTT. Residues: CASSLTHGGGGQPQHF.

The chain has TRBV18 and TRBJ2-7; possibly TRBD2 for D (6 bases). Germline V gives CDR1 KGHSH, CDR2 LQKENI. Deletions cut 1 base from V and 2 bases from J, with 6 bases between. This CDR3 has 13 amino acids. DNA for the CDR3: TGTGCCAGCTCACCACGGAGGGCCTACGAGCAGTACTTC. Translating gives CASSPRRAYEQYF.

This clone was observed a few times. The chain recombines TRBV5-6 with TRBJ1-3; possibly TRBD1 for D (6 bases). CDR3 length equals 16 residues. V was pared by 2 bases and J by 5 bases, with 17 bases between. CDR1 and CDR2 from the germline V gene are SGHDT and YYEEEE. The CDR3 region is CASSLEQGRIRNTIYF. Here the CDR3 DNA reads TGTGCCAGCAGCTTAGAACAGGGACGGATTCGAAACACCATATATTTT.

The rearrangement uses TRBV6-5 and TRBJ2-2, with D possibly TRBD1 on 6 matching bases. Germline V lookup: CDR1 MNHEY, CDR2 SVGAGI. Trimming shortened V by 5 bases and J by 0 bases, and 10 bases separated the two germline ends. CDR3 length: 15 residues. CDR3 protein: CASSPGTTNTGELFF. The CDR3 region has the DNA TGTGCCAGCAGTCCCGGGACAACGAACACCGGGGAGCTGTTTTTT.

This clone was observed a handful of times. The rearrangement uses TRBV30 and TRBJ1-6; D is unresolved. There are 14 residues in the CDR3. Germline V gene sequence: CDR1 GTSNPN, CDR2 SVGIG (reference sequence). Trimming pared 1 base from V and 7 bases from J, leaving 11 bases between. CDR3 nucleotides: TGTGCCTGGAGTGCCGAGGTTCCGAATTCACCCCTCCACTTT. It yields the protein CAWSAEVPNSPLHF.

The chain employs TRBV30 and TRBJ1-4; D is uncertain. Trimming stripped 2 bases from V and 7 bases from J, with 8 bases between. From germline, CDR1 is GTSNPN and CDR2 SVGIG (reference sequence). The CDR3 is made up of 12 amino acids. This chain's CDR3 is CAWSLRGEKLFF. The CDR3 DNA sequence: TGTGCCTGGAGTCTACGGGGTGAAAAACTGTTTTTT.

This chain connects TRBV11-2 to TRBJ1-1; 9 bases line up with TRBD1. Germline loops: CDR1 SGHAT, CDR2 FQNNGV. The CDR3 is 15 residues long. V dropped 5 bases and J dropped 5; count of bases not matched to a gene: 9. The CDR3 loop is CASSPMRQGETEAFF. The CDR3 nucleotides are TGTGCCAGCAGCCCCATGAGACAGGGGGAAACTGAAGCTTTCTTT.

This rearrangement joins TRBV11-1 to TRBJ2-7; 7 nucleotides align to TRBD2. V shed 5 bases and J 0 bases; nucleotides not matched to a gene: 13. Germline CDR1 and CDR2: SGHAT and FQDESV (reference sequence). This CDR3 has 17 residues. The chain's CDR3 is CASSRATGGSASYEQYF. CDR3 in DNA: TGTGCCAGCAGCCGAGCCACCGGGGGGAGTGCCTCCTACGAGCAGTACTTC.

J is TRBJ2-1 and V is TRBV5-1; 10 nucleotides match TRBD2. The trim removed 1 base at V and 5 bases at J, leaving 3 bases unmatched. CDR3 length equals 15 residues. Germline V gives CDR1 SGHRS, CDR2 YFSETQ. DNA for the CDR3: TGCGCCAGCAGCTTGCCACTAGCGGGACACAATGAGCAGTTCTTC. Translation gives CASSLPLAGHNEQFF. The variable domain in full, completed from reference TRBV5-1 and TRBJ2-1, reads KAGVTQTPRYLIKTRGQQVTLSCSPISGHRSVSWYQQTPGQGLQFLFEYFSETQRNKGNFPGRFSGRQFSNSRSEMNVSTLELGDSALYLCASSLPLAGHNEQFFGPGTRLTVL.

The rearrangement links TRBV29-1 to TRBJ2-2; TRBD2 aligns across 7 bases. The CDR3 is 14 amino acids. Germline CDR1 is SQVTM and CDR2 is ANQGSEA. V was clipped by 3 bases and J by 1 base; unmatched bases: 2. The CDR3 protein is CSVDSGGNTGELFF. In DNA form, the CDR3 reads TGCAGCGTTGACTCGGGAGGGAACACCGGGGAGCTGTTTTTT.

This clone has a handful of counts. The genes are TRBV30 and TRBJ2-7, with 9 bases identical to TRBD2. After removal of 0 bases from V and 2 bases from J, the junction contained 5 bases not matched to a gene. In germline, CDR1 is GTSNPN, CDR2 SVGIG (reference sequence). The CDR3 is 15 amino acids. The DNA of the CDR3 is TGTGCCTGGAGTGTACAGACTAGCGGACCCTACGAGCAGTACTTC. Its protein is CAWSVQTSGPYEQYF.

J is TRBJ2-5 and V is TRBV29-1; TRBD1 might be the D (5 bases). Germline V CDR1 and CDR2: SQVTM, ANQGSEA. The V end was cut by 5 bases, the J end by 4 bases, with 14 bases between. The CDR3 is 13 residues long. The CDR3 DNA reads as TGCAGCGTTCAAAGACAGCACACAGAGACCCAGTACTTC. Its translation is CSVQRQHTETQYF. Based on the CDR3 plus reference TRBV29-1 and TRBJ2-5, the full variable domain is SAVISQKPSRDICQRGTSLTIQCQVDSQVTMMFWYRQQPGQSLTLIATANQGSEATYESGFVIDKFPISRPNLTFSTLTVSNMSPEDSSIYLCSVQRQHTETQYFGPGTRLLVL.

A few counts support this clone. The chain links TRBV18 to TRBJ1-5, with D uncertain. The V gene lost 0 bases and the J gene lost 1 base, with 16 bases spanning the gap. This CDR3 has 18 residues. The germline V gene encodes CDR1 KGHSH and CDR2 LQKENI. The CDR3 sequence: CASSPPNGHRGSNQPQHF. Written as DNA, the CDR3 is TGTGCCAGCTCACCACCGAATGGCCATAGAGGGAGCAATCAGCCCCAGCATTTT.

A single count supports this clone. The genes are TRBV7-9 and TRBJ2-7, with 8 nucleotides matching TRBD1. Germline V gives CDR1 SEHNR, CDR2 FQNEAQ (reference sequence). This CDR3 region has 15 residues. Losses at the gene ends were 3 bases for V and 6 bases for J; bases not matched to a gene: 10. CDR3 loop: CASSFWTRQGSEQYF. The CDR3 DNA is TGTGCCAGCAGCTTTTGGACGAGACAGGGGAGCGAGCAGTACTTC.

DNA of the CDR3: TGTGCCAGCAGCTTTTTCGTAGCGGGAAAAGAGACCCAGTACTTC. Protein product: CASSFFVAGKETQYF. The chain carries TRBV7-2 and TRBJ2-5; 8 bases map to TRBD2. In germline, CDR1 is SGHTA, CDR2 FQGNSA. The trim removed 3 bases at V and 3 bases at J, leaving 6 bases unmatched. The CDR3 loop spans 15 amino acids.

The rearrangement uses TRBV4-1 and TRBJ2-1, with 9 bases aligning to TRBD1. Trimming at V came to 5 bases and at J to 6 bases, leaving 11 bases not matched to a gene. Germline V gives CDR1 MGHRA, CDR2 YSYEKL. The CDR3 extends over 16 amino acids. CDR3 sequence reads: CASSGEWTGELNEQFF. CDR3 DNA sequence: TGCGCCAGCAGCGGAGAATGGACAGGGGAGCTCAATGAGCAGTTCTTC.

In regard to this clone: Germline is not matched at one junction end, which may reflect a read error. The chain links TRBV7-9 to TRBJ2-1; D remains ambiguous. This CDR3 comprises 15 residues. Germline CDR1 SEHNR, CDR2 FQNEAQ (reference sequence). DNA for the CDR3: TGTTCCAGCAGCTTAGATGCTAGGCTCTACAATGAGCAGTTCTTC. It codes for CSSSLDARLYNEQFF.